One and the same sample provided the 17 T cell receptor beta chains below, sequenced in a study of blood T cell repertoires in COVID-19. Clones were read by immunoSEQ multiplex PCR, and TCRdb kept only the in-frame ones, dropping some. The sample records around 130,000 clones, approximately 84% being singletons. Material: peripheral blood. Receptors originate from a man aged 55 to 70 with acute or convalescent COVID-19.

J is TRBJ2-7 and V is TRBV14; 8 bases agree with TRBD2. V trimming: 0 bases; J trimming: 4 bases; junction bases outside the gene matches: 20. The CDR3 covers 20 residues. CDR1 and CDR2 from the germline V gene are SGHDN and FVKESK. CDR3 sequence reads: CASSQESGGPGTRDPYEQYF. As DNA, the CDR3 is TGTGCCAGCAGCCAAGAAAGCGGTGGCCCCGGGACTAGAGATCCGTACGAGCAGTACTTC.

CDR3 region: CASSLRWVEERGQDEQFF. The CDR3 nucleotides are TGTGCCAGCAGCCTCCGGTGGGTCGAGGAGAGGGGGCAGGATGAGCAGTTCTTC. This chain joins TRBV9 and TRBJ2-1; 7 nucleotides align to TRBD1. CDR3 length: 18 amino acids. Per the germline V gene, CDR1 is SGDLS and CDR2 is YYNGEE. J was trimmed by 8 bases and V by 4 bases; bases with no gene match: 21.

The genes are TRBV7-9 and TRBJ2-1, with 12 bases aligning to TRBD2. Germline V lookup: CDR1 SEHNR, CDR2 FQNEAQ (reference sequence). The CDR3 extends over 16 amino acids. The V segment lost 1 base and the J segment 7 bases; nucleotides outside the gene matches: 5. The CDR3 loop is CASSLGLAGVYNEQFF. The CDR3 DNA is TGTGCCAGCAGCTTAGGACTAGCGGGAGTATATAATGAGCAGTTCTTC.

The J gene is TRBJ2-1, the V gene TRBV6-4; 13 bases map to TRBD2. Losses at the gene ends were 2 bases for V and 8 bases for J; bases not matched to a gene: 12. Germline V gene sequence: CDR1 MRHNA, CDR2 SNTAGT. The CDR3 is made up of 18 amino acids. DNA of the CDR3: TGTGCCAGCAGTGACCCCCGGACTAGCGGGAGTAGTCGCGATGAGCAGTTCTTC. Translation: CASSDPRTSGSSRDEQFF.

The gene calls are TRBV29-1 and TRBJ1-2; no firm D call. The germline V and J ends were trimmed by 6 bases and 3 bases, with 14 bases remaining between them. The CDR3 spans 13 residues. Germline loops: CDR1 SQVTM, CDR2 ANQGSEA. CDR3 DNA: TGCAGCGTAGCACCAAACCAGGACTATGGCTACACCTTC. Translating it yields CSVAPNQDYGYTF.

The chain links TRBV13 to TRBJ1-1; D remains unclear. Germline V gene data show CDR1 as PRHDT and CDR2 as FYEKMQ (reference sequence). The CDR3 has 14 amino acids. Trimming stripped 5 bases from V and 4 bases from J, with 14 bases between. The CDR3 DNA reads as TGTGCCAGCAGCCCCCCGGGGAGAGGCACTGAAGCTTTCTTT. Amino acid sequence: CASSPPGRGTEAFF.

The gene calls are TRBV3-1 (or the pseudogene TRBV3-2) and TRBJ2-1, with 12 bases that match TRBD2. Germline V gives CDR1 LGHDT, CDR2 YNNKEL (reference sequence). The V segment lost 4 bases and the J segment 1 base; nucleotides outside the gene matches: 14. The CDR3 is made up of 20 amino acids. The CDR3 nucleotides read TGTGCCAGCAGCCTACGACATGGGCTAGCGGGGGGGCCGTCCTACAATGAGCAGTTCTTC. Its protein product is CASSLRHGLAGGPSYNEQFF.

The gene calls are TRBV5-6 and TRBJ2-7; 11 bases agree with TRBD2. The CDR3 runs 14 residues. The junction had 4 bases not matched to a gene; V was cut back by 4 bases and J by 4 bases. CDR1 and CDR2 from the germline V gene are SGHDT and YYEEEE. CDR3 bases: TGTGCCAGCAGCGGGACTAGCGGCTCTTACGAGCAGTACTTC. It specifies CASSGTSGSYEQYF.

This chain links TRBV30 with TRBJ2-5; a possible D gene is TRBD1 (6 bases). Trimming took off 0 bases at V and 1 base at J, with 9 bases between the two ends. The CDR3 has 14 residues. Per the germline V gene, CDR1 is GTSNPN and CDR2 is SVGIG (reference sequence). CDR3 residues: CAWSVGGSQETQYF. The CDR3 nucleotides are TGTGCCTGGAGTGTAGGGGGATCCCAAGAGACCCAGTACTTC.

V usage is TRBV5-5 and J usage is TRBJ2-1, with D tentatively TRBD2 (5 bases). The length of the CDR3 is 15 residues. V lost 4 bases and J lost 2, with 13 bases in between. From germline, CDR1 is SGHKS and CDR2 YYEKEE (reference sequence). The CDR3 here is CASSRGDSPYNEQFF. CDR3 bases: TGTGCCAGCAGCCGGGGAGACTCCCCCTACAATGAGCAGTTCTTC.

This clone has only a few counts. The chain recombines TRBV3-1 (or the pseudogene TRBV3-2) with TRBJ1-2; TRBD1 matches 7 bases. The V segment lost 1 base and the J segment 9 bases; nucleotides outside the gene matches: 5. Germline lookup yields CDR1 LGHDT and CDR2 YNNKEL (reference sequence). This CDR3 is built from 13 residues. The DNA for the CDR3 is TGTGCCAGCAGCCAAGTGCAGGGGGTGAGCTACACCTTC. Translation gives CASSQVQGVSYTF.

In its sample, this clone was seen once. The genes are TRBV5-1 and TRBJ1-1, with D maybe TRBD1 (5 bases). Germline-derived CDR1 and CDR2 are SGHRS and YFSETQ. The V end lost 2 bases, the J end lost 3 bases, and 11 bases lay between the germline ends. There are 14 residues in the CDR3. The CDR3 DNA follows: TGCGCCAGCAGCTTAGAACTCAGGGACACTGAAGCTTTCTTT. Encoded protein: CASSLELRDTEAFF.

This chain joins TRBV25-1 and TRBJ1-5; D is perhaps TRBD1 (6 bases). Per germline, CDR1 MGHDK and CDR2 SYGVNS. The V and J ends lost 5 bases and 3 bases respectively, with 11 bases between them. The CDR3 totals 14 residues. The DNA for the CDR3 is TGTGCCAGCAGTACCAGGGGTGTCAATCAGCCCCAGCATTTT. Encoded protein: CASSTRGVNQPQHF.

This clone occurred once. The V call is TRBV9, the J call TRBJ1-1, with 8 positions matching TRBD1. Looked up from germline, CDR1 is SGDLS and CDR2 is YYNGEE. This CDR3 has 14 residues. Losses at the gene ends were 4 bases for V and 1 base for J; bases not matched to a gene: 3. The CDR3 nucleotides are TGTGCCAGCAGCCCAACAGGGGGGAACACTGAAGCTTTCTTT. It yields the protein CASSPTGGNTEAFF.

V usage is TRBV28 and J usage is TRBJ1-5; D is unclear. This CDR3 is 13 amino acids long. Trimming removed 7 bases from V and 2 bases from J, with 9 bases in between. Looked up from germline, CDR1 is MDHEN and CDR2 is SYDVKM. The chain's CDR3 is CASTVGGNQPQHF. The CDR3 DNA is TGTGCCAGCACCGTGGGAGGCAATCAGCCCCAGCATTTT. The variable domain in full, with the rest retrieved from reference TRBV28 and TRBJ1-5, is DVKVTQSSRYLVKRTGEKVFLECVQDMDHENMFWYRQDPGLGLRLIYFSYDVKMKEKGDIPEGYSVSREKKERFSLILESASTNQTSMYLCASTVGGNQPQHFGDGTRLSIL.

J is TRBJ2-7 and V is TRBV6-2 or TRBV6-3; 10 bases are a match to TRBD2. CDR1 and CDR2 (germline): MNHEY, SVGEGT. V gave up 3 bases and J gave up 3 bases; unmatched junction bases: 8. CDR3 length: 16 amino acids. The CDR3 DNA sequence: TGTGCCAGCAGTTATCGAGCGGGGGGGAGTCTCTACGAGCAGTACTTC. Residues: CASSYRAGGSLYEQYF.

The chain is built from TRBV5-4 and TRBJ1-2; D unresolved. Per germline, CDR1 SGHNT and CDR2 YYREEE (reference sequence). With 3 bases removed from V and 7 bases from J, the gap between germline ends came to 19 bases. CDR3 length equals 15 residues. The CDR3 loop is CASSSKVQEAVGYTF. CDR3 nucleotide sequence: TGTGCCAGCAGCTCTAAGGTTCAGGAAGCGGTTGGCTACACCTTC.